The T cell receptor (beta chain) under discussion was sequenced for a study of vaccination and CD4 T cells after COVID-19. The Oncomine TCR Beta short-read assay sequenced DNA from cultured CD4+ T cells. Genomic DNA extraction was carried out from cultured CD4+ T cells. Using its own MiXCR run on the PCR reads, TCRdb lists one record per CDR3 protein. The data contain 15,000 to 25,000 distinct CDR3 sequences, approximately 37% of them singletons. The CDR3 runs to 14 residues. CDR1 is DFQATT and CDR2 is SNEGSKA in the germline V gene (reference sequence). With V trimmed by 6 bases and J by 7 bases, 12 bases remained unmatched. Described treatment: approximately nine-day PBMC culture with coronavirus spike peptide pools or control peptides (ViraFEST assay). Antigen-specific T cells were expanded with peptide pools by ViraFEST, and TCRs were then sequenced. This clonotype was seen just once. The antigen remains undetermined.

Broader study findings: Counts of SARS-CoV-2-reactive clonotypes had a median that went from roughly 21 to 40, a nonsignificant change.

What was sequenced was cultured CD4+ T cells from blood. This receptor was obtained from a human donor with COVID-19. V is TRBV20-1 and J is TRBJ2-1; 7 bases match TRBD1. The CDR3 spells CSAALDRVVNEQFF. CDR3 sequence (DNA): TGCAGTGCAGCTCTAGACAGGGTGGTTAATGAGCAGTTCTTC.